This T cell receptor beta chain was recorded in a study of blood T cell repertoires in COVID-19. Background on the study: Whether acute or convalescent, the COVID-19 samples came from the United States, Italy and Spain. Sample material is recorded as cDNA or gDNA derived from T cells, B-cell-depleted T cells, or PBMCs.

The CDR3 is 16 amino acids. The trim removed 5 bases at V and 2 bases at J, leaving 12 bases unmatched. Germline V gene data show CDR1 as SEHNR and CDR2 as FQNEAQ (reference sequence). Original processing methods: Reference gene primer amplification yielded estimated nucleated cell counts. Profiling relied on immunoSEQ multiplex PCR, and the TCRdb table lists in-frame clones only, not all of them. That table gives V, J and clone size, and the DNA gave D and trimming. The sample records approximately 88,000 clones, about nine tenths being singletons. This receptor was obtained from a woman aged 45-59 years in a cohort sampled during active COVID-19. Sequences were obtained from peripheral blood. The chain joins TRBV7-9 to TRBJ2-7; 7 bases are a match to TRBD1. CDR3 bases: TGTGCCAGCAGCATACTTCCGGGACAGATCCCCTACGAGCAGTACTTC. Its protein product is CASSILPGQIPYEQYF.